Here is one TCR beta chain with its context. The data belong to a study of blood T cell repertoires in COVID-19. Background on the study: Specimens from acute and convalescent COVID-19 originated in the United States, Italy and Spain. Sample material is recorded as cDNA or gDNA derived from T cells, B-cell-depleted T cells, or PBMCs.

Sequencing was performed with immunoSEQ multiplex PCR; in TCRdb, only in-frame clones are kept and a portion is missing. Here the sample spans about 170,000 clones, around four fifths being singletons. This CDR3 is built from 13 residues. The V gene's germline CDR1 is SGHTA and CDR2 FQGTGA. V dropped 5 bases and J dropped 6; count of bases not matched to a gene: 5. A Seattle source enrolled patients during active infection and followed them longitudinally. V is TRBV7-3 and J is TRBJ1-2, with 8 bases aligning to TRBD1. The sample comprised peripheral blood. The clonotype comes from a woman older than 75 with COVID-19, enrolled during active disease. The CDR3 nucleotides read TGTGCCAGCAGCCCTGGACAGGGTGATGGCTACACCTTC. Protein product: CASSPGQGDGYTF.